This TCR beta chain was recovered during a study of blood T cells in healthy people across ages. There were at least 6 micrograms of total RNA extracted from every sample. With respect to this clonotype: Its specificity is unknown.

A sample-barcoded 5' primer and a J-beta primer mix were used in a second PCR of roughly 7 to 11 cycles. TCRdb fed the 5' RACE reads into MiXCR, producing one record per CDR3 protein. This table holds around 1,700,000 distinct CDR3 sequences, about 28% found once. Whole-study findings and limits: Per million T cells, TCR beta diversity dropped roughly linearly as age increased. Percentage of naive T cells showed a strong correlation with TCR beta diversity.

The TCR was taken from a woman younger than 45 in good health. Input material: blood.

The CDR3 DNA is TGCGCCAGCAGCCCAGGGGACAGGAACACTGAAGCTTTCTTT. Encoded protein: CASSPGDRNTEAFF. V usage is TRBV4-1 and J usage is TRBJ1-1; TRBD1 agrees at 7 bases. Germline V lookup: CDR1 MGHRA, CDR2 YSYEKL. CDR3 size: 14 residues. Unmatched junction bases numbered 3, after V lost 4 bases and J lost 1 base.